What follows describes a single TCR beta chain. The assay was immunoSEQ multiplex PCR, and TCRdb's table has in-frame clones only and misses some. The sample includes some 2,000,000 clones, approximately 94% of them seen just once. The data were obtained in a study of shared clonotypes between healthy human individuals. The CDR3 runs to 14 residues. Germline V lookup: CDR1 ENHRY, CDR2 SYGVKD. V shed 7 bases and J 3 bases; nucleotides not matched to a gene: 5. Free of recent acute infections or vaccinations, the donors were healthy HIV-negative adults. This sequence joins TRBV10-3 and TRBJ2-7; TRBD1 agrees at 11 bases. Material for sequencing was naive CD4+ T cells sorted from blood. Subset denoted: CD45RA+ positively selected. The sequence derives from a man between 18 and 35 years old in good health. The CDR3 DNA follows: TGTGCCATCATGACGGACAGGGGGCTCTACGAGCAGTACTTC. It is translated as CAIMTDRGLYEQYF.